The present TCR beta chain was sequenced within a study of T cell responses to AZD1222 COVID-19 vaccine. The study's findings and limits: All repertoire sampling was performed exclusively after the peak T cell response.

Note on this clone: Antigen specificity is unknown.

The assay was immunoSEQ multiplex PCR, and TCRdb's table has in-frame clones only and misses some. The table shows fewer than 150,000 clones, with around 88% occurring only once. CDR1 is LNHNV and CDR2 is YYDKDF in the germline V gene (reference sequence). Between the trimmed V and J ends, which lost 1 base and 5 bases, there was a span of 12 bases. The CDR3 totals 15 residues. Sequencing was performed on peripheral blood, taken 28 days after the second AZD1222 dose. This sequence joins TRBV15 and TRBJ1-5; the D gene is possibly TRBD1 (5 bases). This receptor was obtained from an adult who received the AZD1222 COVID-19 vaccine. The CDR3 DNA sequence: TGTGCCACCAGCAGAGGGGAGGGGACCCATCAGCCCCAGCATTTT. Translated: CATSRGEGTHQPQHF.